Below, 12 T cell receptor beta chains from the same sample are listed, as sequenced in a study of blood T cell repertoires in COVID-19. Assay used: immunoSEQ multiplex PCR; TCRdb lists only in-frame clones, some missing. The sample contains about 220,000 clones, under 90% of which appear only once. Sequencing was performed on peripheral blood. The origin of the receptors is a man aged 25-45 years with active or convalescent COVID-19.

V gene TRBV2 combines with J gene TRBJ1-2, with a possible D match to TRBD1 (5 bases). There are 14 residues in the CDR3. Trimming cost V 7 bases and J 4 bases, with 16 bases left between them. CDR1 SNHLY and CDR2 FYNNEI come from the germline V gene. The CDR3, as DNA: TGTGCCAGCAATATGCAGCGGGGCATCTATGGCTACACCTTC. Encoded protein: CASNMQRGIYGYTF.

This chain joins TRBV6-5 and TRBJ2-2; TRBD1 agrees at 7 bases. Trimming took 10 bases from V and 5 from J; bases not matched to a gene: 13. The CDR3 consists of 15 residues. Germline V gene lookup returns CDR1 MNHEY and CDR2 SVGAGI. The CDR3 loop is CATIGRGGRTGELFF. As DNA, the CDR3 is TGTGCCACCATCGGCCGAGGGGGCCGGACCGGGGAGCTGTTTTTT.

The J gene is TRBJ2-3, the V gene TRBV20-1, with TRBD2 identical over 9 bases. This CDR3 is built from 13 residues. The germline CDR1 and CDR2 sequences are DFQATT and SNEGSKA (reference sequence). The V segment lost 6 bases and the J segment 6 bases; nucleotides outside the gene matches: 7. This CDR3 reads CSASSGSGDTQYF. The CDR3 nucleotides are TGCAGTGCCAGTAGCGGGAGCGGCGATACGCAGTATTTT.

The table lists this clone with a count of one. The chain has TRBV20-1 and TRBJ2-5, with TRBD1 identical over 8 bases. The CDR3 loop spans 13 amino acids. V lost 3 bases and J lost 5; bases outside the gene matches: 5. Per germline, CDR1 DFQATT and CDR2 SNEGSKA (reference sequence). The DNA of the CDR3 is TGCAGTGCTAGTACAGGGGGGAAGGAGACCCAGTACTTC. It codes for CSASTGGKETQYF.

This chain connects TRBV5-1 to TRBJ2-1; D might be TRBD2 (6 bases). Germline CDR1 and CDR2: SGHRS and YFSETQ. This CDR3 is 14 amino acids long. V lost 4 bases, J lost 4 bases, and 12 bases lay in between. For the CDR3, the DNA is TGCGCCAGCAGCATCCGGGACTCGTACAATGAGCAGTTCTTC. It codes for CASSIRDSYNEQFF.

The sample holds one count of this clone. The chain couples TRBV11-2 to TRBJ2-3; D is uncertain. V shed 0 bases and J shed 2 bases, with 6 bases lying between them. Germline values: CDR1 SGHAT, CDR2 FQNNGV. There are 14 residues in the CDR3. The CDR3 region is CASSLEGLTDTQYF. The DNA of the CDR3 is TGTGCCAGCAGCTTAGAGGGCCTCACAGATACGCAGTATTTT.

V usage is TRBV30 and J usage is TRBJ2-7; D perhaps matches TRBD1 (5 bases). The CDR3 loop spans 13 amino acids. V was shortened by 3 bases and J by 1 base, with 10 bases between the two germline ends. Germline values: CDR1 GTSNPN, CDR2 SVGIG (reference sequence). The CDR3 nucleotides are TGTGCCTGGAGATGGCAGGGATCCTACGAGCAGTACTTC. Translated: CAWRWQGSYEQYF.

The chain links TRBV6-5 to TRBJ1-2, with D perhaps TRBD1 (5 bases). The CDR3 has 14 amino acids. The ends were cut back, 5 bases at V and 8 bases at J, with 18 bases in the middle. CDR1 and CDR2 from the germline V gene are MNHEY and SVGAGI. CDR3 DNA sequence: TGTGCCAGCAGTCCAACCTCAGCCGGGGGAGGCTACACCTTC. This sequence encodes CASSPTSAGGGYTF.

Here the CDR3 DNA reads TGTGCCAGCAGTTACATCCGGGACAGGGGTAACTATGGCTACACCTTC. Translation: CASSYIRDRGNYGYTF. This chain joins TRBV6-6 and TRBJ1-2, with TRBD1 matching 10 bases. The CDR3 totals 16 residues. Unmatched junction bases numbered 4, after V lost 2 bases and J lost 1 base. CDR1 and CDR2 from the germline V gene are MNHNY and SVGAGI (reference sequence).

This clone was observed a few times. The V gene is TRBV10-1, the J gene TRBJ2-3; 7 bases line up with TRBD1. This CDR3 spans 16 amino acids. CDR1 WNHNN and CDR2 SYGVQD come from the germline V gene (reference sequence). V dropped 0 bases and J dropped 5; count of bases not matched to a gene: 8. The DNA of the CDR3 is TGCGCCAGCAGTGAGTCCTTGACAGGGATGGGAGATACGCAGTATTTT. This encodes CASSESLTGMGDTQYF.

The rearrangement uses TRBV5-1 and TRBJ2-3; 8 bases are a match to TRBD1. The ends lost 0 bases at V and 1 base at J; junction bases unmatched: 4. Per the germline V gene, CDR1 is SGHRS and CDR2 is YFSETQ. This CDR3 is 16 amino acids long. CDR3 region: CASSLGAGQGTDTQYF. In DNA, the CDR3 is TGCGCCAGCAGCTTGGGCGCGGGACAGGGCACAGATACGCAGTATTTT. The full variable domain, with the rest looked up from reference TRBV5-1 and TRBJ2-3, is KAGVTQTPRYLIKTRGQQVTLSCSPISGHRSVSWYQQTPGQGLQFLFEYFSETQRNKGNFPGRFSGRQFSNSRSEMNVSTLELGDSALYLCASSLGAGQGTDTQYFGPGTRLTVL.

This clone was found a few times. V usage is TRBV7-2 and J usage is TRBJ2-7; a weak D match, TRBD2 (6 bases). V lost 2 bases and J 3 bases, leaving 14 bases between the germline ends. The germline gives CDR1 SGHTA, CDR2 FQGNSA. There are 15 residues in the CDR3. In nucleotides, the CDR3 is TGTGCCAGCAGCTTATCGCTAGCGTTAATCTACGAGCAGTACTTC. Its protein product is CASSLSLALIYEQYF.